Sequencing of this T cell receptor beta chain was carried out in a study of blood T cell repertoires in COVID-19. As for the study in general: Acute and convalescent COVID-19 specimens originated in the United States, Italy and Spain.

Methods used by the authors: Reference gene primer amplification yielded estimated nucleated cell counts. Some clones are missing from TCRdb's copy, which holds only in-frame ones; the method was immunoSEQ multiplex PCR. D and trimming were read from the DNA, whereas the V and J calls and clone size are those reported in that table. The sample consists of about 52,000 clones, around 86% of them appearing once. The V end was cut by 4 bases, the J end by 5 bases, with 9 bases between. Germline values: CDR1 SGHNT, CDR2 YYREEE (reference sequence). This CDR3 is 13 amino acids long. The source of this sequence is a man aged 65-85 years with acute or convalescent COVID-19. Sequencing used peripheral blood. This chain uses TRBV5-4 with TRBJ1-4; D not resolved. This CDR3 is CASSLDLNEKLFF. DNA of the CDR3: TGTGCCAGCAGCCTGGACCTAAATGAAAAACTGTTTTTT.